One T cell receptor (beta chain) is described in this entry. The entry originates in a study of blood T cell repertoires in COVID-19. The wider study: Whether acute or convalescent, the COVID-19 samples came from the United States, Italy and Spain. Sample material is recorded as cDNA or gDNA derived from T cells, B-cell-depleted T cells, or PBMCs.

In the authors' workflow: The authors estimated nucleated cell counts from reference gene primer amplification. Produced via immunoSEQ multiplex PCR; TCRdb's table is partial and in-frame only. V, J and clone size are those of that table, while D and trimming were read from the DNA. The sample holds approximately 220,000 clones, over 70% seen once. V lost 5 bases to trimming and J lost 1 base, with 3 bases between them. Germline-derived CDR1 and CDR2 are SGHDT and YYEEEE. CDR3 length: 12 residues. The sequenced sample consisted of peripheral blood. V is TRBV5-6 and J is TRBJ2-2; D remains unclear. The sequence came from a woman aged 50 to 60 with acute or convalescent COVID-19. CDR3 bases: TGTGCCAGCAGTATGAACACCGGGGAGCTGTTTTTT. Its protein product is CASSMNTGELFF.